This is a list of T cell receptor beta chains from one sample in a study of blood T cell repertoires in COVID-19. Produced via immunoSEQ multiplex PCR; TCRdb's table is partial and in-frame only. The table records some 200,000 clones, around 90% of them present only once. The source material was PBMCs or T cells enriched from blood (not recorded which). These receptors were collected from a woman aged 30 to 39 who had recovered from COVID-19. The CDR3 runs from the conserved cysteine through the conserved F or W. A D gene is named only where the DNA matches it firmly. Clone size is not always given. Where it is, it says once, few, many or a class for expanded clones.

J: TRBJ1-4; V: TRBV28; size: .; D: .; CDR3: CASSATPARGEKLFF; DNA: TGTGCCAGCAGTGCCACACCTGCCCGGGGAGAAAAACTGTTTTTT
J: TRBJ1-4; V: TRBV2; size: .; D: .; CDR3: CAGRTSSNEKLFF; DNA: TGTGCCGGACGGACTTCCAGTAATGAAAAACTGTTTTTT
J: TRBJ2-7; V: TRBV5-1; size: .; D: TRBD2; CDR3: CASSLSSGIPYEQYF; DNA: TGCGCCAGCAGCTTGTCTAGCGGGATCCCCTACGAGCAGTACTTC
J: TRBJ2-2; V: TRBV5-1; size: .; D: .; CDR3: CASSLNRVRAGELFF; DNA: TGCGCCAGCAGCTTGAACAGGGTTAGGGCCGGGGAGCTGTTTTTT
J: TRBJ1-1; V: TRBV15; size: .; D: TRBD1; CDR3: CATSSPGTGLGTEAFF; DNA: TGTGCCACCAGCAGCCCCGGGACAGGGCTAGGGACTGAAGCTTTCTTT
J: TRBJ1-5; V: TRBV6-2/TRBV6-3; size: .; D: .; CDR3: CASSHPGGSQPQHF; DNA: TGTGCCAGCAGTCACCCAGGCGGGAGTCAGCCCCAGCATTTT
J: TRBJ2-5; V: TRBV10-3; size: .; D: .; CDR3: CAISAGEETQYF; DNA: TGTGCCATCAGTGCGGGAGAAGAGACCCAGTACTTC
J: TRBJ1-5; V: TRBV4-3; size: .; D: .; CDR3: CASSQDRGFASNQPQHF; DNA: TGCGCCAGCAGCCAAGATCGGGGGTTTGCGAGCAATCAGCCCCAGCATTTT
J: TRBJ2-1; V: TRBV2; size: once; D: .; CDR3: CASHTGFDNEQFF; DNA: TGTGCCAGCCATACGGGATTCGACAATGAGCAGTTCTTC
J: TRBJ2-5; V: TRBV7-9; size: .; D: TRBD2; CDR3: CASSPGGGRAGETQYF; DNA: TGTGCCAGCAGCCCGGGAGGCGGGAGGGCCGGGGAGACCCAGTACTTC
J: TRBJ2-2; V: TRBV6-5; size: .; D: .; CDR3: CASGLEAQGGELFF; DNA: TGTGCCAGCGGGCTGGAAGCCCAGGGCGGGGAGCTGTTTTTT
J: TRBJ1-2; V: TRBV29-1; size: .; D: .; CDR3: CSVVQGNYGYTF; DNA: TGCAGCGTTGTACAGGGAAACTATGGCTACACCTTC
J: TRBJ1-2; V: TRBV11-3; size: .; D: TRBD1; CDR3: CASSLVTGTNYGYTF; DNA: TGTGCCAGCAGCTTGGTGACAGGGACGAACTATGGCTACACCTTC
J: TRBJ1-6; V: TRBV5-5; size: .; D: TRBD1; CDR3: CASSDDRGLSSYNSPLHF; DNA: TGTGCCAGCAGCGACGACAGGGGACTTTCCTCCTATAATTCACCCCTCCACTTT
J: TRBJ2-7; V: TRBV9; size: .; D: TRBD2; CDR3: CASSATSGTYEQYF; DNA: TGTGCCAGCAGCGCGACTAGCGGCACCTACGAGCAGTACTTC
J: TRBJ2-7; V: TRBV5-6; size: .; D: .; CDR3: CASSSGYGHPYEQYF; DNA: TGTGCCAGCAGCTCCGGGTACGGACACCCCTACGAGCAGTACTTC
J: TRBJ2-6; V: TRBV4-3; size: .; D: .; CDR3: CASSQDAYGSSGANVLTF; DNA: TGCGCCAGCAGCCAAGACGCTTACGGGAGCTCTGGGGCCAACGTCCTGACTTTC
J: TRBJ2-5; V: TRBV29-1; size: .; D: .; CDR3: CSGQGTQETQYF; DNA: TGCAGCGGGCAGGGTACCCAAGAGACCCAGTACTTC
J: TRBJ1-1; V: TRBV5-6; size: .; D: .; CDR3: CASRHRENTEAFF; DNA: TGTGCCAGCAGGCACAGGGAGAACACTGAAGCTTTCTTT
J: TRBJ2-4; V: TRBV9; size: .; D: .; CDR3: CASSVEPGVNNIQYF; DNA: TGTGCCAGCAGCGTAGAGCCAGGGGTGAACAACATTCAGTACTTC
J: TRBJ2-2; V: TRBV7-2; size: .; D: TRBD2; CDR3: CASSRAGGKNTGELFF; DNA: TGTGCCAGCAGCCGGGCGGGAGGCAAGAACACCGGGGAGCTGTTTTTT
J: TRBJ1-4; V: TRBV10-2; size: .; D: .; CDR3: CASSESEEKLFF; DNA: TGCGCCAGCAGTGAGTCAGAGGAAAAACTGTTTTTT
J: TRBJ2-1; V: TRBV4-2; size: .; D: TRBD2; CDR3: CASSQDWTSGRARGEQFF; DNA: TGTGCCAGCAGCCAAGATTGGACTAGCGGGAGGGCACGCGGTGAGCAGTTCTTC
J: TRBJ2-2; V: TRBV27; size: .; D: .; CDR3: CASSLFVTVGGKRTGELFF; DNA: TGTGCCAGCAGTTTATTCGTGACGGTCGGGGGAAAACGCACCGGGGAGCTGTTTTTT
J: TRBJ1-5; V: TRBV6-1; size: once; D: .; CDR3: CASSEVDRLNQPQHF; DNA: TGTGCCAGCAGTGAAGTCGACAGGCTCAATCAGCCCCAGCATTTT
J: TRBJ2-1; V: TRBV6-5; size: .; D: TRBD2; CDR3: CASSPSGGFHEQFF; DNA: TGTGCCAGCAGTCCTAGCGGGGGGTTTCATGAGCAGTTCTTC
J: TRBJ1-2; V: TRBV12-3/TRBV12-4; size: .; D: .; CDR3: CASSLKSNYGYTF; DNA: TGTGCCAGCAGTTTGAAGAGTAACTATGGCTACACCTTC
J: TRBJ2-7; V: TRBV9; size: .; D: .; CDR3: CASSQGVASYEQYF; DNA: TGTGCCAGCAGCCAAGGAGTAGCGTCGTACGAGCAGTACTTC
J: TRBJ2-7; V: TRBV5-1; size: .; D: .; CDR3: CASSLDSRNYEQYF; DNA: TGCGCCAGCAGCTTGGACTCGCGAAACTACGAGCAGTACTTC
J: TRBJ2-5; V: TRBV11-2; size: .; D: .; CDR3: CASSLETAGGTQYF; DNA: TGTGCCAGCAGCTTAGAGACGGCCGGCGGGACCCAGTACTTC
J: TRBJ2-1; V: TRBV6-4; size: .; D: .; CDR3: CASSNRVGEQFF; DNA: TGTGCCAGCAGTAACAGGGTGGGTGAGCAGTTCTTC
J: TRBJ2-1; V: TRBV24-1; size: .; D: .; CDR3: CATSDLNREYNEQFF; DNA: TGTGCCACCAGTGATTTAAACAGGGAGTACAATGAGCAGTTCTTC
J: TRBJ2-1; V: TRBV9; size: few; D: TRBD2; CDR3: CASSGLAGHNEQFF; DNA: TGTGCCAGCAGCGGATTAGCGGGCCACAATGAGCAGTTCTTC
J: TRBJ2-1; V: TRBV11-3; size: .; D: .; CDR3: CASSLEVGMRDEQFF; DNA: TGTGCCAGCAGCTTAGAGGTCGGGATGAGAGATGAGCAGTTCTTC
J: TRBJ1-2; V: TRBV2; size: .; D: .; CDR3: CASSGFSGYTF; DNA: TGTGCCAGCAGTGGTTTCTCCGGCTACACCTTC
J: TRBJ1-1; V: TRBV27; size: .; D: TRBD1; CDR3: CASSLGGGGVNTEAFF; DNA: TGTGCCAGCAGTTTAGGTGGAGGGGGCGTGAACACTGAAGCTTTCTTT
J: TRBJ2-2; V: TRBV4-3; size: .; D: TRBD2; CDR3: CASSQDRTGGTGELFF; DNA: TGCGCCAGCAGCCAAGATAGGACGGGAGGGACCGGGGAGCTGTTTTTT
J: TRBJ1-6; V: TRBV5-1; size: .; D: .; CDR3: CASSPDELSSYNSPLHF; DNA: TGCGCCAGCAGCCCCGATGAGCTGAGCTCCTATAATTCACCCCTCCACTTT
J: TRBJ2-7; V: TRBV30; size: few; D: TRBD1; CDR3: CAWSPQYTGGRVEQYF; DNA: TGTGCCTGGAGCCCCCAGTACACAGGGGGCAGGGTCGAGCAGTACTTC
J: TRBJ2-5; V: TRBV12-5; size: .; D: .; CDR3: CASGPQGMETQYF; DNA: TGTGCTAGTGGACCCCAGGGGATGGAGACCCAGTACTTC
J: TRBJ1-5; V: TRBV7-2; size: .; D: .; CDR3: CASSSTGTTSNQPQHF; DNA: TGTGCCAGCAGCTCGACCGGGACAACTAGCAATCAGCCCCAGCATTTT
J: TRBJ1-1; V: TRBV29-1; size: .; D: .; CDR3: CSVPSNTEAFF; DNA: TGCAGCGTTCCGAGCAACACTGAAGCTTTCTTT
J: TRBJ1-2; V: TRBV10-3; size: few; D: .; CDR3: CAISDPGELGGYTF; DNA: TGTGCCATCAGTGATCCAGGGGAATTGGGTGGCTACACCTTC
J: TRBJ2-6; V: TRBV15; size: .; D: .; CDR3: CATSSRETGSFSGANVLTF; DNA: TGTGCCACCAGCTCCCGGGAAACAGGGAGCTTCTCTGGGGCCAACGTCCTGACTTTC
J: TRBJ1-6; V: TRBV5-6; size: .; D: TRBD1; CDR3: CASSLWDRDGSPLHF; DNA: TGTGCCAGCAGCTTGTGGGACAGGGATGGTTCACCCCTCCACTTT
J: TRBJ1-2; V: TRBV5-6; size: .; D: TRBD1; CDR3: CASTAGQGSPFYGYTF; DNA: TGTGCCAGCACCGCCGGACAGGGAAGTCCCTTTTATGGCTACACCTTC
J: TRBJ1-4; V: TRBV4-3; size: .; D: .; CDR3: CASSQVWQDSEKLFF; DNA: TGCGCCAGCAGCCAAGTCTGGCAGGATAGTGAAAAACTGTTTTTT
J: TRBJ2-1; V: TRBV4-2; size: .; D: TRBD1; CDR3: CASSLTGDPWYNEQFF; DNA: TGTGCCAGCAGCCTAACAGGGGACCCTTGGTACAATGAGCAGTTCTTC
J: TRBJ2-7; V: TRBV7-2; size: .; D: .; CDR3: CASRLVLTGEQYF; DNA: TGTGCCAGCAGATTGGTCTTAACCGGCGAGCAGTACTTC
J: TRBJ1-2; V: TRBV28; size: once; D: TRBD1; CDR3: CASTTPGQGSGYTF; DNA: TGTGCCAGCACGACCCCGGGACAGGGGAGCGGCTACACCTTC